Given below is one T cell receptor (beta chain) in context. This clone was observed a few times. Its antigen remains undetermined. There are no base qualities to consult, and no much larger clone falls within one base. The sample is drawn from a study of cytomegalovirus exposure and HLA in healthy donors (dated by TCRdb to the late 2010s). For the wider study: In an earlier analysis of several hundred of the donors, 276 Gb of sequence data and just under 120 million unique TCR beta sequences from approximately 180 million T cells were reported. An earlier analysis of 450 to 750 of the donors used high-throughput TCR beta sequencing to judge whether each TCR beta V gene segment behaved as functional or pseudogenic. Alongside the repertoire data, information on donor age, sex, ethnicity and CMV serostatus was compiled. An early release covering some 640 HLA-typed donors comprised 250 to 350 gigabases of sequencing data and around 80 million unique TCR sequences. Of the roughly 400 genotyped donors, about 80% fell in the genetic ancestry cluster associated with self-reported Caucasian donors. To predict cytomegalovirus infection status, the study combined high-throughput TCR immunosequencing, statistical association of individual TCRs with disease status, and machine learning. A later genetic analysis used genome-wide SNP genotypes for about three fifths of the roughly 700 donors, treating that subset as a discovery cohort. A handful of DR-DQ haplotypes were treated as single units for association and clustering because of strong linkage in the cohort. The study used immunosequencing to profile the T cell repertoires of several hundred subjects and linked those repertoires to cytomegalovirus serostatus. Both class I and class II loci were covered by HLA typing, at four-digit resolution. Among about 400 genotyped donors of the cohort, an average of around 240,000 unique TCR beta nucleotide sequences was sequenced per donor, of which approximately 19% were non-productive. Along with the approximately 620-subject first cohort, a separate validation cohort of over a hundred different subjects was used. The study aimed to test whether signatures of past pathogen exposure could be identified by cataloging public T cell receptors. Typing coverage differed by locus: A, B, C, DRB1 and DQB1 were typed in about 629-630 donors, DQA1 in about 500, DPA1 in around 610, and DPB1 in 450 to 490. A later analysis re-analyzed previously published TCR beta repertoires from roughly 690 donors and added high-resolution HLA genotyping to study TCR occurrence patterns. In the later analysis, no new phenotypic data were used to find candidate immune exposures; instead, reliance was placed on TCR beta sequences and their occurrence across donors. Every repertoire in the discovery cohort had been generated on one and the same sequencing platform. Findings and caveats that apply to the study as a whole: In a later analysis, more than 15,000 TCR beta sequences were associated with specific HLA alleles at a false discovery rate of 0.05. In a later analysis, most CMV-associated TCR beta chains were found to appear HLA-restricted, with HLA associations seemingly driven largely by CMV exposure. According to a later analysis, TCR association rates differed among HLA loci, with DRB1 alleles showing the most associated TCRs and HLA-C alleles showing the fewest. Only TCR beta chains were sequenced in this cohort, and the absence of alpha or paired-chain data limited detectable features. Correlated functional status among segregating V segments might be attributable to linkage disequilibrium, but an unknown experimental factor could not be ruled out. HLA typing was unavailable for some donors at each locus, so association tests used only the typed subset. A further reported finding was that TCR beta sequences accurately predicted the HLA-A and HLA-B alleles for most subjects in the first cohort. Several of the top co-occurrence clusters appeared to be linked to parvovirus B19, influenza, CMV and Epstein-Barr virus, according to a later analysis. Most TCR sequences were seen in very few donors, while some public TCRs were found in many individuals. According to the authors, the approach could potentially be generalized to other disease states and immunological phenotypes. A later genetic analysis reported fewer N-insertions in productive TCRs among donors in an Asian-associated ancestry cluster than the roughly 700-donor mean. The sequencing pipeline was judged likely to have produced a cluster of highly shared sequence variants as a technical artifact. Cytomegalovirus status was reported to be diagnosed by the classifier with high specificity and sensitivity in both the original and validation cohorts. In the study, 150 to 200 TCR beta chains were listed as associated with cytomegalovirus. V-gene and J-gene trimming of TCR beta chains was associated with a missense DCLRE1C variant in a later genetic analysis, and the association was replicated in an independent cohort. For the cohort, immune exposure information was limited to CMV serostatus. When HLA alleles, especially DR and DQ, strongly co-occurred, attributing TCR associations to individual alleles was difficult. The earlier analysis of 587 of the donors excluded roughly 17 rarely observed V segments, including chromosome 9 orphons, because counts were too low. In a later analysis, HLA-associated TCR beta chains were found to be more clonally expanded and to have lower generation probabilities than equally common non-associated chains. The presence/absence analyses assumed that sequencing depth was roughly uniform across donors, and that assumption may not be true. In vitro tests confirmed that three of the cytomegalovirus-associated TCR beta chains recognize cytomegalovirus antigens. Broadly in line with IMGT annotations, most TCR beta V segments showed up in productive rearrangements about 87% or about 30% of the time in an earlier analysis of 450 to 750 of the donors. The 87-base-pair reads could not distinguish some IMGT-functional V segments, including TRBV6-2 and TRBV6-3, so those segments were excluded.

In total, roughly 670 healthy bone marrow donors made up the cohort. Cohort members were all nominally healthy when sampled, although unrecorded immune exposures were likely present. The donor was CMV seropositive and belonged to the group of 250 to 350 seropositive cohort members. Each donor provided a peripheral blood sample, and peripheral blood mononuclear cells were used for TCR beta sequencing. The Qiagen DNeasy Blood Extraction Kit was used to extract genomic DNA from the blood cell samples. The V and J ends are trimmed by 6 bases and 3 bases, leaving 9 bases between them. CDR1 and CDR2 are drawn from the germline V gene: WSHSY, SAAADI. The CDR3 starts with the cysteine, ends with the phenylalanine, and has 13 residues. Left in the record is the CDR3 DNA by itself, 39 bases read in frame from the first base. The method behind the library was the immunoSEQ multiplex PCR assay. For the multiplex PCR, a mixture combining 60 forward primers for TCR Vbeta segments and 13 reverse primers for TCR Jbeta segments was used. A multiplex PCR assay on genomic DNA amplified the CDR3 region of rearranged TCR beta genes. The Illumina HiSeq System was used to sequence the amplified TCR beta libraries as 87-base-pair reads. The authors processed their data as follows. In a later analysis, 70 million to 95 million unique TCR beta chains were counted across the 666 repertoires, and roughly 9.9 million of these chains were shared by at least two donors. To remove PCR and sequencing errors, raw reads were error-corrected and collapsed into unique sequences using a nearest-neighbor algorithm that merged closely related sequences. V, D and J gene segments were assigned by aligning CDR3 sequences to IMGT reference sequences. For a sequence to be retained, a match of at least six nucleotides was required to both a V gene segment and a J gene segment. A rearrangement counted as productive if the CDR3 had no stop codons and remained in frame with V and J, and every other rearrangement counted as non-productive. CDR3 was defined according to IMGT convention as the region running from the second conserved V-encoded cysteine to the conserved J-encoded phenylalanine. In an earlier analysis of more than 550 of the donors, sequences lacking an unambiguous match to a single V gene segment were excluded. An earlier analysis of almost 600 of the donors classified V segments as functional when productive rearrangements were above 56.7% and as segregating when the standard deviation between donors was above 5%. A statistical classification framework was developed to diagnose cytomegalovirus status using the catalog of TCR beta chain sequences. V and J gene assignment, in a later analysis, came from comparing TCR nucleotide sequences with IMGT/GENE-DB human TR gene sequences. A later analysis assigned CDR3 sequences and most-parsimonious VDJ recombination scenarios with the TCRdist pipeline. In a later analysis, every TCR beta chain was defined by the combination of its CDR3 amino acid sequence and its V-gene family, and reads without a unique V-gene family were dropped. A later analysis removed several hundred highly shared, low-generation-probability nucleotide sequences to deal with suspected cross-contamination and a sequencing artifact. For each public chain, a later analysis derived a clonal expansion index from normalized ranks of inferred template counts within each repertoire. Generation probabilities in a later analysis came from a VDJ recombination model fitted to out-of-frame rearrangements, and those results were checked against IGoR. In a later analysis, TCR-TCR, TCR-HLA and TCR-CMV co-occurrence was scored with hypergeometric tests, and a repertoire-size bias correction was applied to TCR pairs. A later analysis estimated false discovery rates by permuting HLA or CMV assignments 20 times. A later analysis grouped co-occurring TCRs with DBSCAN, adding TCRdist sequence similarity when clustering within HLA-allele-positive subsets. For co-occurrence clustering, repertoires with fewer than 30,000 or more than 120,000 public chains were excluded, along with five repertoires with anomalous nucleotide sharing. Here the immuneACCESS table is served through TCRdb, limited to in-frame sequences with V and J called. Missing clones are a known gap in these copies; in checked studies unresolved V genes cover under half, and the rest lacks a known reason. The D gene and trimming were derived from the DNA, and the V and J assignments and clone size from that table. The sample table holds fewer than 130,000 clones, of which around 60% were seen once. The ten largest make up approximately 3.8% of the sample.

The sample was PBMCs. The chain joins TRBV10-2 to TRBJ1-3; TRBD1 could be the D gene, as 5 bases match. This TCR derives from a man between 25 and 39 years old in good health and CMV-seropositive. Read as DNA, the sequence is TGCGCCAGCAGGTCAGGGAATGGAAACACCATATATTTT. The resulting protein is CASRSGNGNTIYF.